Presented here are 32 T cell receptor beta chains from one specimen sequenced in a study of blood T cell repertoires in COVID-19 (TCRdb year 2020). Receptor amplification or capture employed the immunoSEQ multiplex PCR assay. Not all clones reach the TCRdb copy of this immuneACCESS table, which keeps in-frame sequences only. Checked studies attribute under half of the gap to unresolved V genes and leave the rest unexplained. For this sample the table gives 45,000 to 55,000 clones, of which roughly 84% were detected only once. More than 1.5% of the sample is taken by the ten largest. Sequencing was performed on peripheral blood. Source of these receptors: a man aged 45-65 years with acute or convalescent COVID-19.

The J gene is TRBJ2-2, the V gene TRBV19, with D hard to call. The CDR3 covers 11 residues. Germline V CDR1 and CDR2: LNHDA, SQIVND (reference sequence). V lost 5 bases and J lost 7, with 5 bases in between. This CDR3 is CASSSIGELFF. In DNA form, the CDR3 reads TGTGCCAGTAGTTCAATCGGGGAGCTGTTTTTT.

The table lists this clone with a few counts. The rearrangement links TRBV19 to TRBJ2-3, with TRBD2 matching 10 bases. There are 16 residues in the CDR3. V shed 3 bases and J 2 bases; nucleotides not matched to a gene: 5. CDR1 and CDR2 from the germline V gene are LNHDA and SQIVND (reference sequence). In DNA form, the CDR3 reads TGTGCCAGTAGTATTACTAGCGGGAAAAACACAGATACGCAGTATTTT. Translated: CASSITSGKNTDTQYF.

The genes are TRBV19 and TRBJ2-3, with TRBD2 matching over 10 bases. CDR3 length: 16 residues. Germline V CDR1 and CDR2: LNHDA, SQIVND (reference sequence). The ends lost 3 bases at V and 2 bases at J; junction bases unmatched: 5. CDR3: CASSMRLAGVTDTQYF. CDR3 bases: TGTGCCAGTAGTATGAGGCTAGCGGGGGTCACAGATACGCAGTATTTT.

In its sample, this clone was seen a few times. The chain is built from TRBV6-4 and TRBJ1-5, with TRBD1 matching 7 bases. This CDR3 comprises 15 residues. Germline V gene lookup returns CDR1 MRHNA and CDR2 SNTAGT. The V and J ends lost 3 bases and 6 bases, in that order; junction bases with no gene match: 8. CDR3 protein: CASSESGGGRQPQHF. The DNA of the CDR3 is TGTGCCAGCAGTGAATCAGGGGGTGGGCGTCAGCCCCAGCATTTT.

This clone was seen once. This chain uses TRBV7-2 with TRBJ2-2, with 8 positions matching TRBD2. The V gene's germline CDR1 is SGHTA and CDR2 FQGNSA. Trimming took 1 base from V and 6 from J; bases not matched to a gene: 10. The CDR3 totals 17 residues. CDR3 residues: CASSLGPPTSGAGELFF. The CDR3 DNA is TGTGCCAGCAGCTTAGGCCCCCCCACTAGCGGAGCCGGGGAGCTGTTTTTT.

This chain connects TRBV9 to TRBJ2-3; possible D gene TRBD2, 5 bases. The CDR3 runs to 16 residues. CDR1 is SGDLS, CDR2 YYNGEE, per germline. Trimming stripped 4 bases from V and 2 bases from J, with 17 bases between. The CDR3 loop is CASSSHEGLLTDTQYF. CDR3 bases: TGTGCCAGCAGCTCCCACGAGGGCCTCCTCACAGATACGCAGTATTTT.

The chain joins TRBV24-1 to TRBJ1-2; D might be TRBD1 (6 bases). The CDR3 has 12 amino acids. The V gene's germline CDR1 is KGHDR and CDR2 SFDVKD. Trimming left V 4 bases short and J 5 bases short, with 7 bases between. The CDR3 coding sequence is TGTGCCACCAGTGAAGGGGGATATGGCTACACCTTC. Amino acid sequence: CATSEGGYGYTF.

The chain uses TRBV5-1 and TRBJ2-7, with D possibly matching TRBD1 (5 bases). The V end was cut by 7 bases, the J end by 4 bases, with 21 bases between. CDR3 length equals 15 residues. The germline gives CDR1 SGHRS, CDR2 YFSETQ. This chain's CDR3 is CASSRGQGLRYEQYF. CDR3 nucleotides: TGCGCCAGCTCAAGGGGTCAGGGTCTCAGGTACGAGCAGTACTTC.

The rearrangement joins TRBV6-6 to TRBJ1-4, with TRBD1 identical over 7 bases. Trimming cost V 6 bases and J 8 bases; bases outside gene matches: 12. The CDR3 spans 15 residues. The germline V gene encodes CDR1 MNHNY and CDR2 SVGAGI (reference sequence). CDR3 nucleotides: TGTGCCAGCAGGTCGACAGGGTGGGATGGAGAAAAACTGTTTTTT. Translation gives CASRSTGWDGEKLFF.

The chain recombines TRBV9 with TRBJ1-2, with unresolved D. CDR1 and CDR2 from the germline V gene are SGDLS and YYNGEE. The CDR3 totals 15 residues. The V end was cut by 0 bases, the J end by 5 bases, with 14 bases between. CDR3 protein: CASSVEQFGTYGYTF. The CDR3 DNA sequence: TGTGCCAGCAGCGTAGAACAGTTTGGAACTTATGGCTACACCTTC.

The chain links TRBV9 to TRBJ2-1; D remains unclear. The CDR3 contains 13 residues. The V gene lost 4 bases and the J gene lost 6 bases, with 11 bases spanning the gap. Germline values: CDR1 SGDLS, CDR2 YYNGEE. The CDR3 sequence: CASSPPVRNEQFF. CDR3 nucleotide sequence: TGTGCCAGCAGCCCTCCTGTGCGCAATGAGCAGTTCTTC.

The chain links TRBV5-6 to TRBJ2-5, with D possibly TRBD2 on 5 matching bases. Germline V lookup: CDR1 SGHDT, CDR2 YYEEEE. Trimming cost V 5 bases and J 3 bases, with 17 bases left between them. The CDR3 is 15 amino acids. CDR3 in DNA: TGTGCCAGCAGTCCTTTTGGCGGGCACGAAGAGACCCAGTACTTC. Protein: CASSPFGGHEETQYF.

The V call is TRBV12-5, the J call TRBJ2-2; D is possibly TRBD2 (5 bases). Germline V CDR1 and CDR2: LGHNT, FRNRAP. The CDR3 runs 16 residues. Trimming pared 7 bases from V and 0 bases from J, leaving 15 bases between. CDR3 bases: TGTGCTAGTGCCCGCGGCCCGGGAACGAACACCGGGGAGCTGTTTTTT. This encodes CASARGPGTNTGELFF.

The chain has TRBV5-1 and TRBJ2-2; D remains ambiguous. The CDR3 runs 14 residues. Per the germline V gene, CDR1 is SGHRS and CDR2 is YFSETQ. The ends were cut back, 1 base at V and 5 bases at J, with 9 bases in the middle. In DNA form, the CDR3 reads TGCGCCAGCAGCTTGAGCTCGGTGACCGGGGAGCTGTTTTTT. Its protein product is CASSLSSVTGELFF.

This clone was counted between two and nine times. The rearrangement joins TRBV2 to TRBJ1-6; TRBD1 agrees at 7 bases. V trimming: 2 bases; J trimming: 3 bases; junction bases outside the gene matches: 4. This CDR3 region has 16 residues. Germline V gene sequence: CDR1 SNHLY, CDR2 FYNNEI. The CDR3 coding sequence is TGTGCCAGCAGTGAATCCAGGACAGGCTATAATTCACCCCTCCACTTT. Translated: CASSESRTGYNSPLHF.

V usage is TRBV5-4 and J usage is TRBJ2-3; perhaps TRBD2 as D (6 bases). CDR1 and CDR2 from the germline V gene are SGHNT and YYREEE (reference sequence). V was pared by 0 bases and J by 3 bases, with 11 bases between. There are 15 residues in the CDR3. The CDR3 DNA follows: TGTGCCAGCAGCTTGGAGGGACGGGAGACAGATACGCAGTATTTT. Translated: CASSLEGRETDTQYF.

This clone was recorded once. The V gene is TRBV15, the J gene TRBJ1-5; possibly TRBD1 for D (5 bases). This CDR3 comprises 16 residues. From germline, CDR1 is LNHNV and CDR2 YYDKDF (reference sequence). The germline V and J ends were trimmed by 9 bases and 1 base, with 19 bases remaining between them. This CDR3 is CATRVATAKSNQPQHF. As DNA, the CDR3 is TGTGCCACGAGAGTTGCGACAGCGAAAAGCAATCAGCCCCAGCATTTT.

V gene TRBV7-2 combines with J gene TRBJ2-3; 7 nucleotides match TRBD1. J lost 2 bases, V lost 3 bases, and 5 bases had no gene match. Germline V gene data show CDR1 as SGHTA and CDR2 as FQGNSA. The CDR3 totals 15 residues. The CDR3 region is CASSLDGQVTDTQYF. In nucleotides, the CDR3 is TGTGCCAGCAGCTTGGACGGACAGGTCACAGATACGCAGTATTTT.

This clone has only one observation. This chain connects TRBV28 to TRBJ2-2; possibly TRBD1 for D (5 bases). The CDR3 is made up of 12 amino acids. V was cut by 7 bases and J by 4 bases, with 7 bases left in between. CDR1 and CDR2 (germline): MDHEN, SYDVKM. CDR3 in amino acids: CASIGVTGELFF. CDR3 DNA: TGTGCCAGCATAGGGGTCACCGGGGAGCTGTTTTTT.

The chain is built from TRBV5-1 and TRBJ2-3, with 9 bases identical to TRBD1. Germline loops: CDR1 SGHRS, CDR2 YFSETQ. Unmatched junction bases numbered 4, after V lost 2 bases and J lost 0 bases. This CDR3 comprises 16 residues. CDR3 nucleotides: TGCGCCAGCAGCTTTCCCGGGACAGGGAGCACAGATACGCAGTATTTT. It yields the protein CASSFPGTGSTDTQYF.

The rearrangement joins TRBV5-4 to TRBJ2-7, with TRBD2 identical over 10 bases. V was clipped by 3 bases and J by 4 bases; unmatched bases: 7. The CDR3 has 15 amino acids. CDR1 SGHNT and CDR2 YYREEE come from the germline V gene (reference sequence). CDR3 region: CASSSSSGRVYEQYF. The CDR3 DNA reads TGTGCCAGCAGCTCCTCCAGCGGGAGGGTTTACGAGCAGTACTTC.

The gene calls are TRBV5-1 and TRBJ2-1; the match to TRBD2 covers 7 bases. The CDR3 has 15 amino acids. Trimming cost V 4 bases and J 5 bases; bases outside gene matches: 9. Germline CDR1 and CDR2: SGHRS and YFSETQ. The CDR3 nucleotides are TGCGCCAGCAGCCTAGGACTAGTTGGCAACAATGAGCAGTTCTTC. Translating gives CASSLGLVGNNEQFF. Full variable domain (outside the CDR3, taken from reference TRBV5-1 and TRBJ2-1): KAGVTQTPRYLIKTRGQQVTLSCSPISGHRSVSWYQQTPGQGLQFLFEYFSETQRNKGNFPGRFSGRQFSNSRSEMNVSTLELGDSALYLCASSLGLVGNNEQFFGPGTRLTVL.

This chain joins TRBV28 and TRBJ2-3, with unresolved D. Germline values: CDR1 MDHEN, CDR2 SYDVKM. There are 12 residues in the CDR3. Trimming removed 3 bases from V and 6 bases from J, with 7 bases in between. Here the CDR3 reads CASSFLGDTQYF. The CDR3 nucleotides are TGTGCCAGCAGTTTTCTCGGGGATACGCAGTATTTT.

J is TRBJ1-1 and V is TRBV7-9, with 10 bases that match TRBD1. The CDR3 has 15 amino acids. J lost 3 bases, V lost 5 bases, and 6 bases had no gene match. CDR1 SEHNR and CDR2 FQNEAQ come from the germline V gene (reference sequence). In DNA form, the CDR3 reads TGTGCCAGCAGCCAGACAGGGGGCGAGGACACTGAAGCTTTCTTT. It specifies CASSQTGGEDTEAFF.

V is TRBV4-1 and J is TRBJ1-3, with D possibly being TRBD1 (6 bases). The V end lost 4 bases, the J end lost 0 bases, and 13 bases lay between the germline ends. The CDR3 runs to 16 residues. CDR1 is MGHRA and CDR2 is YSYEKL in the germline V gene. The CDR3 bases are TGCGCCAGCAGCCGTACACAGGGAGCCTCTGGAAACACCATATATTTT. It yields the protein CASSRTQGASGNTIYF.

The rearrangement joins TRBV19 to TRBJ1-2; 8 bases fit TRBD1. CDR1 is LNHDA, CDR2 SQIVND, per germline (reference sequence). The CDR3 totals 14 residues. The V and J ends lost 7 bases and 8 bases, in that order; junction bases with no gene match: 12. Here the CDR3 reads CASTLDRVGGGYTF. DNA for the CDR3: TGTGCCAGTACCCTGGACAGGGTTGGTGGAGGCTACACCTTC.

The chain links TRBV30 to TRBJ2-7; 8 nucleotides agree with TRBD1. There are 15 residues in the CDR3. J lost 3 bases, V lost 2 bases, and 9 bases had no gene match. CDR1 and CDR2 (germline): GTSNPN, SVGIG (reference sequence). The chain's CDR3 is CAWSRRTGRLYEQYF. The CDR3 DNA reads TGTGCCTGGAGTCGCCGGACAGGGAGGCTCTACGAGCAGTACTTC.

The CDR3 region has the DNA TGTGCCAGCAGCTTAGCAAACAGGGCGTCTGAAGCTTTCTTT. Its protein is CASSLANRASEAFF. V usage is TRBV7-8 and J usage is TRBJ1-1, with TRBD1 as a possible D gene (6 bases). This CDR3 contains 14 residues. Trimming took 0 bases from V and 6 from J, leaving 11 bases between them. CDR1 and CDR2 from the germline V gene are SGHVS and FQNEAQ.

The genes are TRBV6-5 and TRBJ2-7, with D perhaps matching TRBD2 (5 bases). The ends were cut back, 8 bases at V and 3 bases at J, with 17 bases in the middle. The CDR3 length is 14 residues. From germline, CDR1 is MNHEY and CDR2 SVGAGI. This chain's CDR3 is CASSRHQAGYEQYF. The CDR3 coding sequence is TGTGCCAGCTCCCGACACCAGGCGGGCTACGAGCAGTACTTC.

The chain is built from TRBV6-2 or TRBV6-3 and TRBJ2-7, with D possibly being TRBD1 (6 bases). The CDR3 sequence is 14 residues long. Trimming took 4 bases from V and 0 from J, leaving 10 bases between them. Germline CDR1 MNHEY, CDR2 SVGEGT. This CDR3 is CASSSHRDSYEQYF. The CDR3 nucleotides read TGTGCCAGCAGTTCCCACAGGGACTCCTACGAGCAGTACTTC.

V and J are TRBV10-1 and TRBJ1-6; the D gene is possibly TRBD1 (5 bases). V gave up 3 bases and J gave up 8 bases, with 11 bases separating them. The CDR3 spans 14 residues. The germline CDR1 and CDR2 sequences are WNHNN and SYGVQD (reference sequence). The CDR3 DNA sequence: TGCGCCAGCAGTGACGGGGGTAAGGATTCACCCCTCCACTTT. Its translation: CASSDGGKDSPLHF.

The chain links TRBV29-1 to TRBJ2-1; TRBD1 matches at 7 bases. This CDR3 has 16 amino acids. Trimming at V came to 0 bases and at J to 1 base, leaving 6 bases not matched to a gene. Germline-derived CDR1 and CDR2 are SQVTM and ANQGSEA. CDR3 amino acids: CSVEDPDRESYNEQFF. The CDR3 DNA is TGCAGCGTTGAAGATCCTGACAGGGAGTCCTACAATGAGCAGTTCTTC.